This T cell receptor beta chain was identified in a study of graft-versus-host responses after intestinal transplantation. The assay was immunoSEQ multiplex PCR, and TCRdb's table has in-frame clones only and misses some. The repertoire includes 40,000 or so clones, more than 90% of them detected once, and about 0.8% sits in the top ten. Study-level points and caveats: When patients had graft-donor T cell macrochimerism, their allografts held high graft-versus-host to host-versus-graft clonal ratios.

Of note for this clone: The antigen is not known.

The CDR3 runs to 14 residues. Germline loops: CDR1 SGDLS, CDR2 YYNGEE. Trimming left V 1 base short and J 6 bases short, with 13 bases between. This sequence originates from a human patient who received an intestinal transplant, so some T cells may come from the graft donor. The sample consisted of PBMCs, taken 16 days after intestinal transplant. The gene calls are TRBV9 and TRBJ1-1, with a possible D match to TRBD1 (6 bases). Here the CDR3 reads CASSVTSGVAEAFF. The CDR3 DNA reads as TGTGCCAGCAGCGTAACTTCAGGGGTCGCTGAAGCTTTCTTT.